Below, one T cell receptor beta chain is given with its context. The CDR3 spans 12 residues. Looked up from germline, CDR1 is ENHRY and CDR2 is SYGVKD. V was clipped by 5 bases and J by 7 bases, with 11 bases between them. Per the original data handling: Quantification of nucleated cells was approximated via reference gene primer amplification. Sequencing was performed with immunoSEQ multiplex PCR; in TCRdb, only in-frame clones are kept and a portion is missing. D and trimming were read from the DNA, whereas the V and J calls and clone size are those reported in that table. Altogether about 64,000 clones are present, roughly 88% being singletons, with the ten largest covering more than 5%. The sample originates from a study of blood T cell repertoires in COVID-19.

The sample consisted of peripheral blood. The gene calls are TRBV10-3 and TRBJ1-1, with a possible D match to TRBD1 (6 bases). This TCR derives from a woman in her sixties or seventies with acute or convalescent COVID-19. In DNA form, the CDR3 reads TGTGCCATCAGTTGGGGAGGGGGTGAAGCTTTCTTT. Protein: CAISWGGGEAFF.